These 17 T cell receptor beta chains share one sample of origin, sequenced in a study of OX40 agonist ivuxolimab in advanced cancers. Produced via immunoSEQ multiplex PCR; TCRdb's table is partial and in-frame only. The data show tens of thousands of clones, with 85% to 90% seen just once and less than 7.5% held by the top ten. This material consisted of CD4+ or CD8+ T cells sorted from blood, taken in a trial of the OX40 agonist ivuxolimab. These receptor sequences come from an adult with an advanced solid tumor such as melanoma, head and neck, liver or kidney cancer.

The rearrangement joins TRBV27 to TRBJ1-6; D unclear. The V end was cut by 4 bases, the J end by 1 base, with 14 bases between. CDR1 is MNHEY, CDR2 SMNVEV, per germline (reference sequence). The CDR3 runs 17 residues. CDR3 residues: CASSYLRRISYNSPLHF. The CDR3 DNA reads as TGTGCCAGCAGTTATTTAAGGAGGATATCCTATAATTCACCCCTCCACTTT.

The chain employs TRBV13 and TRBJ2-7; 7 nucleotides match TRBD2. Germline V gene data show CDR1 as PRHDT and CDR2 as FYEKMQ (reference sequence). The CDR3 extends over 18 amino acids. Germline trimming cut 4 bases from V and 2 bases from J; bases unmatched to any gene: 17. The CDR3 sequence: CASSSRDYPSKETYEQYF. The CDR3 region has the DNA TGTGCCAGCAGCTCCCGGGACTATCCCTCTAAAGAAACCTACGAGCAGTACTTC.

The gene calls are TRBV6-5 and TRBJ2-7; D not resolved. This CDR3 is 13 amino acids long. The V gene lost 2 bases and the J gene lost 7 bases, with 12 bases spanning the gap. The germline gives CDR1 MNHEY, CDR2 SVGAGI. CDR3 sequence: CASSYGSGWEQYF. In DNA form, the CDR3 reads TGTGCCAGCAGTTACGGGTCAGGCTGGGAGCAGTACTTC.

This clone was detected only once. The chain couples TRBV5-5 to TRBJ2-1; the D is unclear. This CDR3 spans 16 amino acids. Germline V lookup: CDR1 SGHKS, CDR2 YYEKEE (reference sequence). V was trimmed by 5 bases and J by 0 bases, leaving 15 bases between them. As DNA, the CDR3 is TGTGCCAGCAGAACAGAACCGGGTATCTCCTACAATGAGCAGTTCTTC. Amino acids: CASRTEPGISYNEQFF.

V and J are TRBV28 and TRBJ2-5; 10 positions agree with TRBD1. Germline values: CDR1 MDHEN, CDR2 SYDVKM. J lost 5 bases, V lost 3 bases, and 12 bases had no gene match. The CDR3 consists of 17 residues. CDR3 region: CASSFVGDRGGGETQYF. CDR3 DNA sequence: TGTGCCAGCAGTTTCGTAGGGGACAGGGGAGGCGGGGAGACCCAGTACTTC. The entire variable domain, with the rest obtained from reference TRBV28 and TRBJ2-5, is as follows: DVKVTQSSRYLVKRTGEKVFLECVQDMDHENMFWYRQDPGLGLRLIYFSYDVKMKEKGDIPEGYSVSREKKERFSLILESASTNQTSMYLCASSFVGDRGGGETQYFGPGTRLLVL.

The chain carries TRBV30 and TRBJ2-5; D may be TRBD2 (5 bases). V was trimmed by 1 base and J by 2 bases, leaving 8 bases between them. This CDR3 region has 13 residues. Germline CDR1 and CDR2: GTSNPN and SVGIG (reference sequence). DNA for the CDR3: TGTGCCTGGAGTGGGACTCCACAAGAGACCCAGTACTTC. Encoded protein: CAWSGTPQETQYF. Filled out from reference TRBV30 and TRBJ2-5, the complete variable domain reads SQTIHQWPATLVQPVGSPLSLECTVEGTSNPNLYWYRQAAGRGLQLLFYSVGIGQISSEVPQNLSASRPQDRQFILSSKKLLLSDSGFYLCAWSGTPQETQYFGPGTRLLVL.

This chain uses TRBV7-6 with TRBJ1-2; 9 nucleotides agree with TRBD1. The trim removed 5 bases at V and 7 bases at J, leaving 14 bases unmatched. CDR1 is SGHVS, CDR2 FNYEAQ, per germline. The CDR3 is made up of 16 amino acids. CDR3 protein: CASSLGTGNLRSGYTF. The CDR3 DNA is TGTGCCAGCAGCCTCGGGACAGGGAATCTACGGTCTGGCTACACCTTC.

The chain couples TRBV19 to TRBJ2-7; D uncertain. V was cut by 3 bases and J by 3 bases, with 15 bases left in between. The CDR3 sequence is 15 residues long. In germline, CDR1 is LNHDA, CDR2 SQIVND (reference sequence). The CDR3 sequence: CASSIVWETGYEQYF. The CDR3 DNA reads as TGTGCCAGTAGTATTGTGTGGGAAACGGGCTACGAGCAGTACTTC.

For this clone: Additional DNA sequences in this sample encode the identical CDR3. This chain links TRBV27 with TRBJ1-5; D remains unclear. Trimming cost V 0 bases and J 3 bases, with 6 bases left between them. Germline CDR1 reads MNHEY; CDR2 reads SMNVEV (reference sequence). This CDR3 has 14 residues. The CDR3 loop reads CASSLSGFNQPQHF. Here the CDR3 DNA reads TGTGCCAGCAGTTTATCTGGGTTCAATCAGCCCCAGCATTTT.

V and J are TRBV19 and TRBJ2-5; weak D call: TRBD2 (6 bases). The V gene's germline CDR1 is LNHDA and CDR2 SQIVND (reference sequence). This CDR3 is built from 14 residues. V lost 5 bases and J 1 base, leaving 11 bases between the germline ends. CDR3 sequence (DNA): TGTGCCAGTAGTTTACGGGGGTTCCAAGAGACCCAGTACTTC. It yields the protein CASSLRGFQETQYF.

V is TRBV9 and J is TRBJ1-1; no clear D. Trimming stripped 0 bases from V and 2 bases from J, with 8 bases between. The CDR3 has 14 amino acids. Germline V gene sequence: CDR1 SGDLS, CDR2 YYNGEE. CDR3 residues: CASSVATVNTEAFF. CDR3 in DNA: TGTGCCAGCAGCGTAGCTACGGTTAACACTGAAGCTTTCTTT.

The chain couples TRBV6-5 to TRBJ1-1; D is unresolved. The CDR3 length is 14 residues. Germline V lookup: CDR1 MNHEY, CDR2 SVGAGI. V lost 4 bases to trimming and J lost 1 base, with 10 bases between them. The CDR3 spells CASSFDGPNTEAFF. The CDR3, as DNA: TGTGCCAGCAGTTTTGACGGCCCGAACACTGAAGCTTTCTTT.

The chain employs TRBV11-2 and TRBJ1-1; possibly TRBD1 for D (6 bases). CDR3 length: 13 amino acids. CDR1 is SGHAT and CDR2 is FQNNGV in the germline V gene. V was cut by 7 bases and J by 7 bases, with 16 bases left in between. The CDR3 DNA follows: TGTGCCAGCACCTATCACAGGGCCTATGAAGCTTTCTTT. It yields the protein CASTYHRAYEAFF.

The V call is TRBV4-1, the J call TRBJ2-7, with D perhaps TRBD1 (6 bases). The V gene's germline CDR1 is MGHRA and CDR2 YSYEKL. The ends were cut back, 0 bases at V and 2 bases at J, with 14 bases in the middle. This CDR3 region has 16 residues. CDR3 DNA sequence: TGCGCCAGCAGCCAAGAATTAGGACAGAAAACCTACGAGCAGTACTTC. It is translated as CASSQELGQKTYEQYF.

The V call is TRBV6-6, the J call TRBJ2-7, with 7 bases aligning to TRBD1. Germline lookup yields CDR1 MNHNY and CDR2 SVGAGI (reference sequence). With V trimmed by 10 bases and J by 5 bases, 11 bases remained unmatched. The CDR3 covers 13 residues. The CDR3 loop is CATVTRDSHEQYF. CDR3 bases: TGTGCCACCGTAACCCGGGACAGTCACGAGCAGTACTTC.

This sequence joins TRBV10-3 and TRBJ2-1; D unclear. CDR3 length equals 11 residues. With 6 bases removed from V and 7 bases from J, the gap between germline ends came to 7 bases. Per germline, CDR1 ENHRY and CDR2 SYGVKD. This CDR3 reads CAIRTGNEQFF. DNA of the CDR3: TGTGCCATCAGAACCGGGAATGAGCAGTTCTTC.

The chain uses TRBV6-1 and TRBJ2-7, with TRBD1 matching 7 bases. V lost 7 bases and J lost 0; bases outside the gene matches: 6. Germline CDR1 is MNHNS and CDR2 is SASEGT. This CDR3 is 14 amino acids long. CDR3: CASTRQGISYEQYF. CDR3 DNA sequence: TGTGCCAGCACCCGACAGGGTATCTCCTACGAGCAGTACTTC.